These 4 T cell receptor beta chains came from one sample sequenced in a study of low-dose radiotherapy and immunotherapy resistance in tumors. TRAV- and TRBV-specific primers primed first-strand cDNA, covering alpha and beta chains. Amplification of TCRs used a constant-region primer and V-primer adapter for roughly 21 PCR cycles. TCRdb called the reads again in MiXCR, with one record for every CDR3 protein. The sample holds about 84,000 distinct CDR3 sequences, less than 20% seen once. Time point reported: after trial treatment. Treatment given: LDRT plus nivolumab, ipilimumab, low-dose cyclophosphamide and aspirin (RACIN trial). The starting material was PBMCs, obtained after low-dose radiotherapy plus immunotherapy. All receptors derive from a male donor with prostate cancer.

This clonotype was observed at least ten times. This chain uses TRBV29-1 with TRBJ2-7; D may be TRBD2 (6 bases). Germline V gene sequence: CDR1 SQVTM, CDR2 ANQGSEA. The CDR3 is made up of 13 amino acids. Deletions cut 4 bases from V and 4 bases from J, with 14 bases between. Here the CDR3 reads CSVVFQGGYEQYF. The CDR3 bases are TGCAGCGTTGTCTTCCAGGGAGGTTACGAGCAGTACTTC.

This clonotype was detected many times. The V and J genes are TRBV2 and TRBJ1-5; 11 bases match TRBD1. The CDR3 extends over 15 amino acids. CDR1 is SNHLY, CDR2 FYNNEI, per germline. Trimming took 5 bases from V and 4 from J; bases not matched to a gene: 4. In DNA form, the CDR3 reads TGTGCCAGCAGTCCGGACAGGGGGCCTAATCAGCCCCAGCATTTT. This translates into CASSPDRGPNQPQHF. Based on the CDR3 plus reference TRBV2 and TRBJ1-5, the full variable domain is EPEVTQTPSHQVTQMGQEVILRCVPISNHLYFYWYRQILGQKVEFLVSFYNNEISEKSEIFDDQFSVERPDGSNFTLKIRSTKLEDSAMYFCASSPDRGPNQPQHFGDGTRLSIL.

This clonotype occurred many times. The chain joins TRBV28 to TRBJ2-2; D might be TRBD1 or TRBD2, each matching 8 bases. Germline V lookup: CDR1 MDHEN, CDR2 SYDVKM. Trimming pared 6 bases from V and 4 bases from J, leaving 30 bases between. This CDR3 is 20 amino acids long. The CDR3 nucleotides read TGTGCCAGCAGAAGAGGACAGGGAGGGGGAAGCGGGAGTGTCACCGGGGAGCTGTTTTTT. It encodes CASRRGQGGGSGSVTGELFF.

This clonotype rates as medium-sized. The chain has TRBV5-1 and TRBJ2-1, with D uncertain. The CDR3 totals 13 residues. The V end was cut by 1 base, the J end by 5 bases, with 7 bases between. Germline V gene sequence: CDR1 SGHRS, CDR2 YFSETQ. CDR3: CASSLYGDNEQFF. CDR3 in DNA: TGCGCCAGCAGCTTGTACGGAGACAATGAGCAGTTCTTC.